A selection of T cell receptor beta chains follows, all from one sample in a study of blood T cells in healthy people across ages. TCRdb reanalysed the 5' RACE reads using MiXCR and keeps one entry per CDR3 protein. The sample records some 700,000 distinct CDR3 sequences, approximately 43% being singletons. What was sequenced was blood. These receptors all come from a woman aged 55 to 70 in good health. Each CDR3 is given with its conserved first and last residue. D genes are given only for firm matches. The size of a clone is reported for some rows only, either as once, few or many, or as a class for expanded clones.

j_gene: TRBJ2-5; d_gene: -; v_gene: TRBV4-1; abundance: -; CDR3nt: TGCGCCAGCAGCCAAGATCGAGGGGCCGGAGAGACCCAGTACTTC; CDR3aa: CASSQDRGAGETQYF
j_gene: TRBJ2-5; d_gene: -; v_gene: TRBV6-2/TRBV6-3; abundance: few; CDR3nt: TGTGCCAGCAGTCCTACAGGGCTAGAGACCCAGTACTTC; CDR3aa: CASSPTGLETQYF
j_gene: TRBJ2-1; d_gene: TRBD1; v_gene: TRBV6-2/TRBV6-3; abundance: many; CDR3nt: TGTGCCAGCACTCTGACAGGGACGGGCAATGAGCAGTTCTTC; CDR3aa: CASTLTGTGNEQFF
j_gene: TRBJ2-7; d_gene: TRBD1; v_gene: TRBV6-2/TRBV6-3; abundance: few; CDR3nt: TGTGCCAGCAGTTACTCCCACAGGGGCCTATTATCCTACGAGCAGTACTTC; CDR3aa: CASSYSHRGLLSYEQYF
j_gene: TRBJ2-5; d_gene: TRBD1; v_gene: TRBV12-3/TRBV12-4; abundance: few; CDR3nt: TGTGCCAGCAGTTTGGACAGGGGGCCGGAGACCCAGTACTTC; CDR3aa: CASSLDRGPETQYF
j_gene: TRBJ2-2; d_gene: -; v_gene: TRBV5-1; abundance: -; CDR3nt: TGCGCCAGCAGCTTGGCCGAAACCCTCACCGGGGAGCTGTTTTTT; CDR3aa: CASSLAETLTGELFF
j_gene: TRBJ2-1; d_gene: TRBD2; v_gene: TRBV20-1; abundance: few; CDR3nt: TGCAGTGCTGGGATAGCGGGTTATAATCCCAATGAGCAGTTCTTC; CDR3aa: CSAGIAGYNPNEQFF
j_gene: TRBJ2-7; d_gene: -; v_gene: TRBV7-8; abundance: few; CDR3nt: TGTGCCAGCAGCTTAGAGGTAGCGGAGGGCGGCGAGCAGTACTTC; CDR3aa: CASSLEVAEGGEQYF
j_gene: TRBJ2-3; d_gene: TRBD2; v_gene: TRBV9; abundance: -; CDR3nt: TGTGCCAGCAGCTCCAGGGCTAGCGGGAAAAGCACAGATACGCAGTATTTT; CDR3aa: CASSSRASGKSTDTQYF
j_gene: TRBJ2-7; d_gene: TRBD2; v_gene: TRBV7-3; abundance: -; CDR3nt: TGTGCCAGCAGCTCAGCGGGAGTATCCTACAATGAGCAGTACTTC; CDR3aa: CASSSAGVSYNEQYF
j_gene: TRBJ2-3; d_gene: -; v_gene: TRBV29-1; abundance: many; CDR3nt: TGCAGCGTTGAAGATCAGAGGGCTAGTCCTCGAATAGATACGCAGTATTTT; CDR3aa: CSVEDQRASPRIDTQYF
j_gene: TRBJ2-7; d_gene: -; v_gene: TRBV25-1; abundance: -; CDR3nt: TGTGCCAGCAGCCCCGGGGAAAGAAAGCAGTACTTC; CDR3aa: CASSPGERKQYF
j_gene: TRBJ2-1; d_gene: TRBD2; v_gene: TRBV20-1; abundance: -; CDR3nt: TGCAGTGCTAGAGGAGGCGGGGGGGGCCACTTCCACAATGAGCAGTTCTTC; CDR3aa: CSARGGGGGHFHNEQFF
j_gene: TRBJ2-6; d_gene: -; v_gene: TRBV27; abundance: few; CDR3nt: TGTGCCAGCAGTGCCTACACCTCTGGGGCCAACGTCCTGACTTTC; CDR3aa: CASSAYTSGANVLTF
j_gene: TRBJ1-3; d_gene: -; v_gene: TRBV29-1; abundance: -; CDR3nt: TGCAGCGTTGAAGATTCGGCTTGGGCTGGAAACACCATATATTTT; CDR3aa: CSVEDSAWAGNTIYF
j_gene: TRBJ1-2; d_gene: -; v_gene: TRBV27; abundance: -; CDR3nt: TGTGCCAGCAGTAATAATGACAGCCCCCGAAGGGGCTACACCTTC; CDR3aa: CASSNNDSPRRGYTF
j_gene: TRBJ1-2; d_gene: -; v_gene: TRBV3-1; abundance: many; CDR3nt: TGTGCCAGCAGCCAAGATCGAAGCTATGGCTACACCTTC; CDR3aa: CASSQDRSYGYTF
j_gene: TRBJ1-1; d_gene: -; v_gene: TRBV20-1; abundance: -; CDR3nt: TGCAGTGCTAGAGGGGTGCTCGGCGGGAACACTGAAGCTTTCTTT; CDR3aa: CSARGVLGGNTEAFF
j_gene: TRBJ1-2; d_gene: TRBD1; v_gene: TRBV30; abundance: -; CDR3nt: TGTGCCTGGACCGCCGGGACAGGGAGTAGCTACACCTTC; CDR3aa: CAWTAGTGSSYTF
j_gene: TRBJ1-2; d_gene: TRBD1; v_gene: TRBV29-1; abundance: -; CDR3nt: TGCAGCGTTGAAGATGATAGGGACAGGGGTAATGGCTACACCTTC; CDR3aa: CSVEDDRDRGNGYTF
j_gene: TRBJ1-1; d_gene: -; v_gene: TRBV5-1; abundance: -; CDR3nt: TGCGCCAGCAGCTTAGGGGGGCCCTTGCTCATGAACACTGAAGCTTTCTTT; CDR3aa: CASSLGGPLLMNTEAFF
j_gene: TRBJ2-5; d_gene: -; v_gene: TRBV7-2; abundance: -; CDR3nt: TGTGCCAGCACCCAATTTGGGGGGCCGTCGGAGCAGTACTTC; CDR3aa: CASTQFGGPSEQYF
j_gene: TRBJ2-7; d_gene: TRBD1; v_gene: TRBV12-3/TRBV12-4; abundance: few; CDR3nt: TGTGCCAGCACCCTAGGACAGGGGGCGTACGAGCAGTACTTC; CDR3aa: CASTLGQGAYEQYF
j_gene: TRBJ2-5; d_gene: -; v_gene: TRBV12-3/TRBV12-4; abundance: few; CDR3nt: TGTGCCAGCAGTTGGCCGCATGGCGCCGAGACCCAGTACTTC; CDR3aa: CASSWPHGAETQYF
j_gene: TRBJ1-1; d_gene: -; v_gene: TRBV7-9; abundance: -; CDR3nt: TGTGCCAGCAGCTTAACAGGGTTGAGCACTGAAGCTTTCTTT; CDR3aa: CASSLTGLSTEAFF
j_gene: TRBJ2-5; d_gene: -; v_gene: TRBV20-1; abundance: -; CDR3nt: TGCGGTGCTCAACCCAGCGGAGTCAGGGAGACCCAGTACTTC; CDR3aa: CGAQPSGVRETQYF
j_gene: TRBJ1-2; d_gene: -; v_gene: TRBV4-3; abundance: -; CDR3nt: TGCGCCAGCAGCCAAGATCTGGGATACTATGGCTACACCTTC; CDR3aa: CASSQDLGYYGYTF
j_gene: TRBJ1-3; d_gene: -; v_gene: TRBV27; abundance: -; CDR3nt: TGTGCCAGCAGTTCCTTAGACAGTTCAGCTGGAAACACCATATATTTT; CDR3aa: CASSSLDSSAGNTIYF
j_gene: TRBJ2-5; d_gene: TRBD1; v_gene: TRBV3-1; abundance: -; CDR3nt: TGTGCCAGCAGCCAAGGGACAGGGGGGCCCCAAGAGACCCAGTACTTC; CDR3aa: CASSQGTGGPQETQYF
j_gene: TRBJ1-2; d_gene: -; v_gene: TRBV29-1; abundance: -; CDR3nt: TGCAGCGTTACCATTAACTATGGCTACACCTTC; CDR3aa: CSVTINYGYTF
j_gene: TRBJ2-5; d_gene: -; v_gene: TRBV15; abundance: few; CDR3nt: TGTGCCACCAGCAGAGGGGGTGGAACAGGGTGGTACTTC; CDR3aa: CATSRGGGTGWYF
j_gene: TRBJ1-1; d_gene: TRBD1; v_gene: TRBV18; abundance: -; CDR3nt: TGTGCCAGCTCGGACCTTAGACAGGGGAACACTGAAGCTTTCTTT; CDR3aa: CASSDLRQGNTEAFF
j_gene: TRBJ1-5; d_gene: TRBD1; v_gene: TRBV9; abundance: -; CDR3nt: TGTGCCAGCAGCGGACGAATTCAGGGACAGTATGGCAATCAGCCCCAGCATTTT; CDR3aa: CASSGRIQGQYGNQPQHF
j_gene: TRBJ2-3; d_gene: -; v_gene: TRBV7-2; abundance: few; CDR3nt: TGTGCCAGCAGCCGTGGACTTCATACGCAGTATTTT; CDR3aa: CASSRGLHTQYF
j_gene: TRBJ2-7; d_gene: -; v_gene: TRBV20-1; abundance: few; CDR3nt: TGCAGTGCTAGAGTTGTAGGGACCACCTACGAGCAGTACTTC; CDR3aa: CSARVVGTTYEQYF
j_gene: TRBJ2-1; d_gene: TRBD1; v_gene: TRBV29-1; abundance: many; CDR3nt: TGCAGCGCTGACCGGGACAGGGGGGACAATGAGCAGTTCTTC; CDR3aa: CSADRDRGDNEQFF
j_gene: TRBJ2-6; d_gene: TRBD2; v_gene: TRBV12-3/TRBV12-4; abundance: many; CDR3nt: TGTGCCAGCAGAACGGGACTAGCGGGAGTAGGGCTCGACTCTGGGGCCAACGTCCTGACTTTC; CDR3aa: CASRTGLAGVGLDSGANVLTF
j_gene: TRBJ2-7; d_gene: TRBD1; v_gene: TRBV7-9; abundance: -; CDR3nt: TGTGCCAGCAGCTCCTACCGGGACAGCTTCTACGAGCAGTACTTC; CDR3aa: CASSSYRDSFYEQYF
j_gene: TRBJ2-1; d_gene: TRBD2; v_gene: TRBV9; abundance: few; CDR3nt: TGTGCCAGCAGCCCACGGGGAAGGTGGCGGGAGGTTTACAATGAGCAGTTCTTC; CDR3aa: CASSPRGRWREVYNEQFF
j_gene: TRBJ1-2; d_gene: -; v_gene: TRBV12-3/TRBV12-4; abundance: many; CDR3nt: TGTGCCAGCAGGGACACAGTAGGAGGAGGTGACTATGGCTACACCTTC; CDR3aa: CASRDTVGGGDYGYTF
j_gene: TRBJ1-2; d_gene: -; v_gene: TRBV7-9; abundance: -; CDR3nt: TGTGCCAGCTTTGACGATACAGGGAAGGGTAGATATGGCTACACCTTC; CDR3aa: CASFDDTGKGRYGYTF
j_gene: TRBJ2-3; d_gene: -; v_gene: TRBV12-3/TRBV12-4; abundance: few; CDR3nt: TGTGCCAGCAACCCTAGCACAGATACGCAGTATTTT; CDR3aa: CASNPSTDTQYF
j_gene: TRBJ2-3; d_gene: -; v_gene: TRBV5-1; abundance: once; CDR3nt: TGCGCCAGCAGGGACGGACCAAACACAGATACGCAGTATTTT; CDR3aa: CASRDGPNTDTQYF
j_gene: TRBJ2-5; d_gene: TRBD2; v_gene: TRBV6-5; abundance: -; CDR3nt: TGTGCCAGCAGTTACGCTAGCGGGTCCCGGGAGACCCAGTACTTC; CDR3aa: CASSYASGSRETQYF
j_gene: TRBJ2-1; d_gene: -; v_gene: TRBV24-1; abundance: -; CDR3nt: TGTGCCACCAGTGAGCCCGGAAACAATGAGCAGTTCTTC; CDR3aa: CATSEPGNNEQFF
j_gene: TRBJ2-7; d_gene: -; v_gene: TRBV20-1; abundance: few; CDR3nt: TGCAGTGCTAGAGATCATAGGAAAATTCCCTACGAGCAGTACTTC; CDR3aa: CSARDHRKIPYEQYF
j_gene: TRBJ1-4; d_gene: -; v_gene: TRBV20-1; abundance: -; CDR3nt: TGCAGTGCTAGATTTGGGCAGTTTAATGAAAAACTGTTTTTT; CDR3aa: CSARFGQFNEKLFF
j_gene: TRBJ2-5; d_gene: TRBD2; v_gene: TRBV6-6; abundance: -; CDR3nt: TGTGCCCACGGGGGGGCCGAAGAGACCCAGTACTTC; CDR3aa: CAHGGAEETQYF
j_gene: TRBJ1-2; d_gene: -; v_gene: TRBV3-1; abundance: -; CDR3nt: TGTGCCAGCAGCCAAGGGAGCAGGCGGCGGGGGGACTATGGCTACACCTTC; CDR3aa: CASSQGSRRRGDYGYTF
j_gene: TRBJ1-5; d_gene: -; v_gene: TRBV7-9; abundance: few; CDR3nt: TGTGCCAGCAGCTTAGGCAGGGGATTCGATCAGCCCCAGCATTTT; CDR3aa: CASSLGRGFDQPQHF
j_gene: TRBJ2-1; d_gene: TRBD2; v_gene: TRBV5-1; abundance: -; CDR3nt: TGCGCCAGCAGCATGGGCGGGAGTAATGAGCAGTTCTTC; CDR3aa: CASSMGGSNEQFF
j_gene: TRBJ2-1; d_gene: -; v_gene: TRBV4-1; abundance: few; CDR3nt: TGCGCCAGCAGCCAAGATGTGGATGAGCAGTTCTTC; CDR3aa: CASSQDVDEQFF
j_gene: TRBJ1-3; d_gene: -; v_gene: TRBV29-1; abundance: -; CDR3nt: TGCAGCGTTGTTGACAGGATCTCTGGAAACACCATATATTTT; CDR3aa: CSVVDRISGNTIYF
j_gene: TRBJ2-7; d_gene: TRBD2; v_gene: TRBV28; abundance: few; CDR3nt: TGTGCCAGCAGTGCGGGGGGTCCCTACGAGCAGTACTTC; CDR3aa: CASSAGGPYEQYF
j_gene: TRBJ2-7; d_gene: TRBD2; v_gene: TRBV5-1; abundance: many; CDR3nt: TGCGCCAGCAGCTTCCTAGCGGGGGACTACGAGCAGTACTTC; CDR3aa: CASSFLAGDYEQYF
j_gene: TRBJ1-1; d_gene: -; v_gene: TRBV2; abundance: few; CDR3nt: TGTGCCAGCAAGCGTTACTTGAACACTGAAGCTTTCTTT; CDR3aa: CASKRYLNTEAFF
j_gene: TRBJ2-7; d_gene: -; v_gene: TRBV27; abundance: few; CDR3nt: TGTGCCAGCAGTTGGACCTTCTCGGGTTACGAGCAGTACTTC; CDR3aa: CASSWTFSGYEQYF
j_gene: TRBJ2-7; d_gene: TRBD1; v_gene: TRBV18; abundance: -; CDR3nt: TGTGCCAGCTCACGGGACAGGGTCTCCCCCGAGCAGTACTTC; CDR3aa: CASSRDRVSPEQYF
j_gene: TRBJ1-4; d_gene: -; v_gene: TRBV5-5; abundance: -; CDR3nt: TGTGCCAGCAGCTCAATGGGGGAGGGACGCGGAAAACTGTTTTTT; CDR3aa: CASSSMGEGRGKLFF